A single T cell receptor (beta chain) is shown here with its context. The antigen this receptor binds is unknown. Per-base quality was not reported, and no clone a single base away is much larger than it. At diagnosis, tumor, uninvolved tumor-adjacent lung and peripheral blood were collected and then preserved as a mix of FFPE and fresh-frozen material. For TCR repertoire profiling, the blood samples were analyzed as peripheral blood mononuclear cells. The immunoSEQ Assay was used to sequence TCR beta CDR3 regions from DNA. In the authors' own workflow: To compute T cell density, TCR beta template counts were normalized to usable DNA, which was estimated by amplifying housekeeping genes. Using the preseqR package, richness was estimated by extrapolating to 120,000 templates for tissue samples and 400,000 templates for PBMC samples. Clonality was defined as one minus Pielou's evenness. Differential abundance testing on productive amino-acid clonotypes, with a minimum total count of 5 and an alpha of 0.1, was used to identify tissue-enriched TCRs. The Jaccard Index and the Morisita Overlap Index were used to measure repertoire overlap between compartments. GLIPH grouped TCR beta CDR3s together with public tetramer-defined viral CDR3s, and a viral motif had to include at least three viral sequences and show V-gene enrichment. In TCRdb, the immuneACCESS table is reduced to in-frame sequences with V and J assigned. These tables do not hold every clone; where another copy was compared, an unresolved V gene accounts for under half, and the others remain unexplained. For V, J and clone size, that table is used; D and trimming come from the DNA. Here the sample has around 19,000 clones; around 82% occur a single time. The top ten hold nearly 35% of the sample.

Including the terminal cysteine and phenylalanine, the CDR3 comprises 15 residues. Left in the record is the CDR3 DNA by itself, 45 bases read in frame from the first base. The junction shows trimming of 6 bases on V and 4 bases on J, plus 16 bases between the germline ends. The germline V gene (reference sequence) sets CDR1 to LNHDA and CDR2 to SQIVND. These data come from a study of T cells in localized non-small cell lung cancer (TCRdb year 2020). Study-level background: The study examined T cell repertoires in hundreds of patients with early-stage NSCLC and compared tumors with uninvolved tumor-adjacent lungs. The cohort consisted of 200 to 250 treatment-naive NSCLC patients whose localized lung tumors had been resected. NSCLC patients had a mean age of approximately 70 years, and about 140 were male and nearly 110 female.

What the authors observed across the whole study: Because multi-region tumor sequencing was not performed, intratumor heterogeneity could not be ruled out. Higher blood T cell density associated with longer overall survival, while higher adjacent-lung clonality associated with shorter survival. Because of the exploratory design, TCR variables were selected using unadjusted p-values without false-discovery rate correction. A median of approximately 53 of the top 100 tumor clones turned up in the paired uninvolved adjacent lung, and fewer than 35 of those clones also ranked among the top 100 of that same adjacent lung. Uninvolved tumor-adjacent lung showed the highest T cell clonality, higher than tumor, which suggests more focused antigenic responses in the adjacent lung.

The rearranged segments are TRBV19 and TRBJ1-3; no D gene call is confident. The input for sequencing was peripheral blood, taken before any cancer treatment. The source is a male donor older than 55 with stage III lung adenocarcinoma. The DNA sequence follows: TGTGCCAGTAGCCCGCCCCGGACGGCCGGAAACACCATATATTTT. This yields the protein CASSPPRTAGNTIYF.